The text below deals with one T cell receptor beta chain. The specificity of this receptor is unknown. One base away there is no much larger clone; base qualities are not given. This entry is derived from a study of CD8+CD57+ T cells in acquired aplastic anemia (dated by TCRdb to between 2018 and 2020). Turning to the overall study: Extracted DNA from sorted CD4+ and CD8+ cells averaged 3.2 ug, ranging from about 0.18 to 27.4 ug. For healthy donor samples, the average read count was about 9.8 million for CD4+ cells and around 12 million for CD8+ cells. The full study reports these points: CD8+ Simpson's diversity did not differ significantly between patients and healthy controls (P=0.060). Roughly 30 CD8+ CDR3 sequences were found to be shared between patients and controls, but these sequences appeared to be highly expressed in patients and within the immunodominant clones of the patients.

Genomic DNA was used as template for profiling of TCR beta VDJ combinations and CDR3 sequences. An Illumina HiSeq 2000 was the platform used for TCR repertoire sequencing. Per the authors' processing: TRBV/TRBJ rearrangement plots, CDR3 size and DJ length profiles, and Simpson's diversity index were used to evaluate the repertoires. Whichever DNA sequence was most abundant in the deep sequencing data was defined as the immunodominant clone. CDR3 amino acid sequences were checked for sharing between subjects and were compared against published repertoires and the VDJdb database. TCRdb handled the public reads itself, with Q25 trimming in fastp and clone calling in MiXCR, and kept productive beta chains. Every distinct CDR3 protein forms one entry, paired with its most common genes and DNA. The V and J calls and clone size come from TCRdb's table, not from the authors' own analysis. The sample has about 190,000 distinct CDR3 sequences on record, about 53% of them singletons. About 15% of the sample belongs to the ten largest clones.

The study deep-sequenced TCR repertoires of sorted CD4+ and CD8+ blood T cells from severe aplastic anemia patients and healthy subjects. Ficoll-Paque density gradient centrifugation was used to isolate peripheral blood mononuclear cells. Before DNA extraction, CD4+ and CD8+ T cells were sorted with FACS or magnetic beads. The CDR3 covers 13 residues, taking in both the cysteine and the phenylalanine. Only the CDR3 portion is preserved as DNA: 39 bases, with reading frame beginning at the first base. Via the germline V gene (reference sequence), CDR1 is LNHDA and CDR2 SQIVND. Trimming takes 2 bases from V and 9 bases from J, and the germline ends sit 8 bases apart.

The chain was built from TRBV19 and TRBJ1-6, with a tentative D gene TRBD1 over 6 matching bases. Source material: sorted CD4+, CD8+, or CD8+CD57+ T cells (not recorded which) from PBMCs. The receptor was isolated from a human donor in good health, serving as a control. At the DNA level, the sequence is TGTGCCAGTAGTATATTAGGGGGTTCACCCCTCCACTTT. Its protein product is CASSILGGSPLHF.